One and the same sample provided the 2 T cell receptor beta chains below, sequenced in a study of early T cells in non-severe SARS-CoV-2 infection. Using its own MiXCR run on the 5' RACE reads, TCRdb lists one record per CDR3 protein. The profile shows about 92,000 distinct CDR3 sequences, about an eighth of them singletons. The source material was whole blood. All receptors derive from an adult who was a healthcare worker with PCR-confirmed SARS-CoV-2 infection or an uninfected control (not recorded which).

A note on this clonotype: The junction and the germline gene differ at one end; a read error may be behind it. The CDR3 DNA follows: TGCACCAGCAGCCAAGATCCCTTCCTGGGCTACACCTTC. It encodes CTSSQDPFLGYTF. V and J are TRBV4-1 and TRBJ1-2; no firm D call. From germline, CDR1 is MGHRA and CDR2 YSYEKL. The CDR3 is 13 amino acids.

The rearrangement joins TRBV15 to TRBJ2-5, with D perhaps matching TRBD1 (8 bases). Germline-derived CDR1 and CDR2 are LNHNV and YYDKDF (reference sequence). V lost 3 bases to trimming and J lost 2 bases, with 22 bases between them. This CDR3 contains 18 residues. This CDR3 is CATSRDPQAGQEQETQYF. DNA of the CDR3: TGTGCCACCAGCAGGGATCCTCAAGCGGGACAGGAACAAGAGACCCAGTACTTC.